This TCR beta chain is drawn from a study of PD-L1 blockade in urothelial cancer (dated by TCRdb to the late 2010s). The study in broad terms: Therapy was started around 2014 for all patients, and atezolizumab 1,200 mg was administered intravenously every 3 weeks. Twenty-five of 29 patients were identified as males with urothelial cancer of bladder origin, and a prior smoking history was reported by 18 of 29 patients. Patients had an ECOG performance status of 0 or 1 and had received between 0 and 3 prior chemotherapy regimens. Blood samples were analyzed at two time points: 3 weeks after treatment start (second dose) and 6 weeks after treatment start. A median of around 150,000 T cells and some 84,000 unique TCRs was obtained from blood samples, and a median clonality of roughly 0.08 was observed. Somatic, immune and clinical correlates of response to PD-L1 blockade with atezolizumab in urothelial cancer were the focus of an exploratory multi-omic analysis. Pretreatment tumor samples and matched peripheral blood, collected serially before and after atezolizumab treatment, underwent TCR sequencing. Durable clinical benefit was defined as progression-free survival longer than 6 months, and TCR features were also tested against progression-free and overall survival. In the same patients, pretreatment tumors underwent whole exome sequencing and RNA sequencing in addition to TCR sequencing. Eight to ten patients achieved durable clinical benefit and approximately 20 did not. Around 30 patients had pretreatment blood TCR-seq, some 25 had at least one posttreatment blood collection, and some 25 had tumor TCR-seq. Study-level results and caveats: Patients with durable benefit showed greater expansion of tumor-associated TCR clones in peripheral blood 3 weeks after starting treatment (n of about 20, p = 0.022). Because the sample size was small (n = 29) and many of the analyses were exploratory, the results are meant to be hypothesis-generating. Improved progression-free and overall survival was found to be associated with pretreatment peripheral blood TCR clonality below the median.

In the case of this clone: The antigen it binds to is not known. Base qualities are not at hand, and no much larger clone is one base apart.

The cohort included about 29 patients with locally advanced or metastatic urothelial carcinoma who were treated at Memorial Sloan Kettering on a trial protocol. Peripheral blood mononuclear cells were collected pretreatment and during treatment, at between 1 and 8 total time points per patient. The Qiagen DNeasy Blood extraction kit was used to purify genomic DNA from total PBMCs and tumor samples. PBMCs were collected pretreatment and during treatment and were isolated and stored as previously described. To estimate absolute template abundance from read counts, synthetic TCR analog templates were spiked into each PCR. The immunoSEQ assay was used to amplify TCRbeta CDR3 regions from genomic DNA with bias-controlled V and J gene primers. Rearranged TCRbeta segments were sequenced at approximately 20X coverage. As for the original processing: Sequencing errors were corrected by clustering, and CDR3s were annotated against IMGT so that V, D and J genes could be assigned. Only productive TCRbeta rearrangements were used in downstream analyses, excluding out-of-frame or stop-codon sequences. Clonality was calculated as one minus the Shannon entropy normalized by the log of the number of unique productive sequences. Clones differing between time points or between blood and tumor were identified using Fisher's exact test with Benjamini-Hochberg correction, with an adjusted p below 0.01 applied as the threshold. Not all clones reach the TCRdb copy of this immuneACCESS table, which keeps in-frame sequences only. Checked studies attribute under half of the gap to unresolved V genes and leave the rest unexplained. The V and J calls and clone size are taken from that table; D and trimming were inferred from the DNA. This sample is represented by tens of thousands of clones; roughly 80% of them were singletons. The top ten clonotypes cover around 2.5% of the sample.

The CDR3, from cysteine to phenylalanine, totals 16 residues. CDR3 DNA is the only sequence kept; it has 48 bases, read in frame from the first base. At the junction V is shortened by 5 bases and J by 1 base; bases outside the gene matches: 8. CDR1 and CDR2 (LNHDA, SQIVND) derive from the germline V gene (reference sequence). The sample consisted of PBMCs, taken around atezolizumab (anti-PD-L1) treatment. The clonotype comes from an older man with urothelial cancer. This chain joins TRBV19 to TRBJ2-7, and 10 junctional nucleotides match TRBD1. The DNA sequence is given as TGTGCCAGTAGTCCCACCCGGGACAGGGGTTCCTACGAGCAGTACTTC. Its product reads: CASSPTRDRGSYEQYF.